The sequence of this TCR beta chain was determined in a study of blood T cell repertoires in COVID-19 (dated by TCRdb to 2018 to 2021). Study-wide context: The collaborator samples originated in the United States, Italy and Spain and spanned the acute and convalescent phases of COVID-19. Samples were obtained from the ongoing ImmuneRACE study (first 160 participants) and from 1,254 subjects provided by 6 global collaborators. A freely available public database, intended as a resource for researchers studying the immune response to SARS-CoV-2, is where the repertoires were released. HLA class I and class II types, where available, came from metadata supplied by the sample provider rather than from assay-based typing. The sample metadata nearly always contained a de-identified subject ID, COVID-19 status, age in years and sex. The prospective study material was composed of cDNA or gDNA derived from T cells, B-cell-depleted T cells, or PBMCs. The dataset comprised deeply sampled blood TCRbeta repertoires from subjects exposed to, actively infected with, or recovered from COVID-19.

Taken from the germline V gene, the CDR1 and CDR2 loops are MDHEN and SYDVKM. The CDR3, cysteine through phenylalanine, is 14 amino acids long. The sequence is cut down to CDR3 DNA, 42 bases in frame from base 1. The germline V end is reduced by 5 bases and the J end by 7 bases; junction bases left unmatched: 6. The immunoSEQ Assay, a bias-controlled multiplex PCR, was used to amplify TCRbeta CDR3 regions from genomic DNA. Processing in the source paper ran as follows. Nucleated cell counts per sample were estimated from amplification of reference gene primers within the assay. Sequence reads were collapsed and filtered to measure the absolute abundance of every unique TCRbeta CDR3 rearrangement. For each sample, productive Simpson clonality was calculated as the square root of Simpson's diversity index across productive rearrangements. TCRdb took this table from immuneACCESS and kept in-frame rearrangements with V and J called. Such tables lack part of the clones; where checked against another copy, unresolved V genes explain under half of the gap, and the rest is unexplained. V and J calls and clone size are those listed in that table; D and trimming were worked out from the DNA. Within this sample are approximately 75,000 clones, with 75% to 85% of them counted one time only. Together, the top ten hold around 7% of the sample.

Findings and caveats that apply to the study as a whole: The quantity of clinical and demographic metadata differed by source and by participant and was supplied without curation.

A note on this clone: The antigen it binds to is not known. The input lacks base qualities; no much larger clone sits a single base away.

In Seattle, one collaborating source enrolled patients while the infection was active and tracked those patients longitudinally over the course of disease. Collaborating institutions collected whole blood in K2EDTA tubes following their own protocols. For TCRbeta analysis, collaborator samples were shipped as frozen whole blood, as isolated PBMCs, or as DNA extracted from either sample type. Material for sequencing was peripheral blood. The clonotype was recovered from a man aged 25-45 years with COVID-19, enrolled during active disease. Recombination linked TRBV28 to TRBJ1-5; TRBD1 aligns with 9 central bases. The base sequence is TGTGCCAGCAGTGACGGACAGGGGAACCAGCCCCAGCATTTT. Translated, it gives CASSDGQGNQPQHF.